This T cell receptor beta chain was found in a study of cytomegalovirus exposure and HLA in healthy donors. On the study more broadly: The use of the same platform for the 90 to 150 validation repertoires and the 650 to 850 first-cohort repertoires was reported by a later analysis. Study-wide results and caveats: A subsequent analysis found that TCR clusters from the first cohort also tended to co-occur in the 90 to 150 validation repertoires, with about 95% of cluster scores above 0. Cytomegalovirus-associated status was assigned to 150 or so TCR beta chains.

CDR1 and CDR2 from the germline V gene are MGHDK and SYGVNS. Trimming at V came to 3 bases and at J to 1 base, leaving 8 bases not matched to a gene. The CDR3 length is 16 residues. On this clone: Its cognate antigen is unknown.

Separate from the 666-subject first cohort was the approximately 130-subject validation cohort, to which the donors belonged. Here immunoSEQ multiplex PCR was the method, and the copy in TCRdb shows in-frame clones only, minus some. The sample consists of about 150,000 clones, approximately 86% of them appearing once. The TCR sequence derives from a man aged 18 to 29 in good health and CMV-seropositive. V is TRBV25-1 and J is TRBJ1-1; 7 nucleotides match TRBD1. Input material: PBMCs. This CDR3 is CASSDEGQLGNTEAFF. In nucleotides, the CDR3 is TGTGCCAGCAGTGACGAGGGACAGCTGGGGAACACTGAAGCTTTCTTT. The full variable domain, in which reference TRBV25-1 and TRBJ1-1 provide the parts outside the CDR3, is EADIYQTPRYLVIGTGKKITLECSQTMGHDKMYWYQQDPGMELHLIHYSYGVNSTEKGDLSSESTVSRIRTEHFPLTLESARPSHTSQYLCASSDEGQLGNTEAFFGQGTRLTVV.